What follows are 25 T cell receptor beta chains derived from one specimen sequenced in a study of T cells in Graves' hyperthyroidism and ophthalmopathy. RNA transcripts provided the source from which TCR beta CDR3 regions were amplified. With the HTBI primer set, the TCR CDR3 went through a first round of RT-PCR. From the multiplex PCR reads, TCRdb called clonotypes with MiXCR, one entry per CDR3 protein. Of 750,000 to 900,000 distinct CDR3 sequences listed, roughly 40% are singletons. Specimen: blood. All receptors derive from a man younger than 35 with Graves' hyperthyroidism.

This clonotype was recorded many times. V and J are TRBV7-2 and TRBJ1-1, with D hard to call. The CDR3 covers 14 residues. Germline-derived CDR1 and CDR2 are SGHTA and FQGNSA. V lost 2 bases and J 2 bases, leaving 9 bases between the germline ends. The CDR3 sequence is CASSLTVTNTEAFF. In DNA, the CDR3 is TGTGCCAGCAGCTTAACCGTCACTAACACTGAAGCTTTCTTT.

CDR3 sequence (DNA): TGCAGTGCTATCCGGGGATCGGGGACTGAAGCTTTCTTT. Protein: CSAIRGSGTEAFF. This sequence joins TRBV20-1 and TRBJ1-1, with D unclear. V was shortened by 4 bases and J by 5 bases, with 14 bases between the two germline ends. This CDR3 spans 13 amino acids. The germline V gene encodes CDR1 DFQATT and CDR2 SNEGSKA (reference sequence).

This clonotype came up a few times. The V and J genes are TRBV7-2 and TRBJ2-7; weak D call: TRBD2 (6 bases). Trimming left V 0 bases short and J 5 bases short, with 11 bases between. This CDR3 contains 14 residues. Germline V lookup: CDR1 SGHTA, CDR2 FQGNSA. The CDR3 loop is CASSLAGGIDEQYF. In DNA form, the CDR3 reads TGTGCCAGCAGCTTAGCGGGGGGAATCGACGAGCAGTACTTC.

This clonotype has a count of ten or more. This chain uses TRBV19 with TRBJ2-5; 10 bases fit TRBD2. Germline CDR1 is LNHDA and CDR2 is SQIVND (reference sequence). Trimming at V came to 2 bases and at J to 1 base, leaving 1 base not matched to a gene. CDR3 size: 15 residues. CDR3 in amino acids: CASSIRTSGQETQYF. CDR3 in DNA: TGTGCCAGTAGTATAAGGACTAGCGGCCAAGAGACCCAGTACTTC.

The chain joins TRBV6-5 to TRBJ1-5, with 9 bases matching TRBD1. Germline V CDR1 and CDR2: MNHEY, SVGAGI. V trimming: 4 bases; J trimming: 3 bases; junction bases outside the gene matches: 10. The CDR3 is 17 amino acids. For the CDR3, the DNA is TGTGCCAGCAGTTTATTGGGGACAGGGTCCCCCAATCAGCCCCAGCATTTT. Residues: CASSLLGTGSPNQPQHF.

Ten or more counts support this clonotype. CDR3 region: CASSATGEYEQYF. CDR3 nucleotides: TGTGCCAGCAGTGCCACAGGGGAGTACGAGCAGTACTTC. The chain joins TRBV2 to TRBJ2-7; 7 nucleotides match TRBD1. CDR1 is SNHLY, CDR2 FYNNEI, per germline. V lost 4 bases and J lost 4; bases outside the gene matches: 4. The CDR3 is 13 amino acids.

This clonotype came up a few times. This chain connects TRBV12-3 or TRBV12-4 to TRBJ2-7; tentative D call: TRBD1 (6 bases). The CDR3 contains 15 residues. V shed 5 bases and J shed 0 bases, with 14 bases lying between them. The DNA of the CDR3 is TGTGCCAGCAGTAAAAATGACAGGAGCTCCTACGAGCAGTACTTC. It codes for CASSKNDRSSYEQYF.

This clonotype was recorded many times. The V and J genes are TRBV2 and TRBJ2-2, with D perhaps matching TRBD1 (6 bases). Germline V gene data show CDR1 as SNHLY and CDR2 as FYNNEI. The CDR3 length is 12 residues. Trimming cost V 10 bases and J 6 bases, with 12 bases left between them. The CDR3 protein is CATLTGSGELFF. The CDR3 DNA sequence: TGTGCCACCCTCACAGGGTCCGGGGAGCTGTTTTTT.

This clonotype was seen many times. This chain uses TRBV10-3 with TRBJ2-7; D remains unclear. Germline loops: CDR1 ENHRY, CDR2 SYGVKD. V was pared by 0 bases and J by 2 bases, with 5 bases between. The CDR3 spans 13 residues. CDR3 loop: CAISESEAYEQYF. Written as DNA, the CDR3 is TGTGCCATCAGTGAGTCTGAGGCCTACGAGCAGTACTTC.

This clonotype came up many times. J is TRBJ1-5 and V is TRBV2, with unresolved D. Looked up from germline, CDR1 is SNHLY and CDR2 is FYNNEI. The CDR3 length is 13 residues. V lost 7 bases to trimming and J lost 2 bases, with 9 bases between them. The CDR3 sequence: CASNRRGNQPQHF. The CDR3 bases are TGTGCCAGCAATCGGCGGGGCAATCAGCCCCAGCATTTT.

As concerns this clonotype: A read error likely explains this, since a far larger clone differs by one base. V gene TRBV19 combines with J gene TRBJ2-7, with D hard to call. This CDR3 is built from 12 residues. Germline CDR1 LNHDA, CDR2 SQIVND (reference sequence). V gave up 9 bases and J gave up 2 bases, with 11 bases separating them. DNA for the CDR3: TGTGCCAGCTGCCCAACCCCCTACGAGCAGTACTTC. Protein: CASCPTPYEQYF.

The rearrangement joins TRBV19 to TRBJ1-2, with D possibly TRBD1 on 5 matching bases. The CDR3 sequence is 15 residues long. Between the trimmed V and J ends, which lost 5 bases and 8 bases, there was a span of 21 bases. Germline V gene lookup returns CDR1 LNHDA and CDR2 SQIVND (reference sequence). CDR3 DNA: TGTGCCAGTAGTCGGGAGTCCAGGGAGGTTGAGGGCTACACCTTC. Its translation is CASSRESREVEGYTF. The variable domain in full, completed from reference TRBV19 and TRBJ1-2, reads DGGITQSPKYLFRKEGQNVTLSCEQNLNHDAMYWYRQDPGQGLRLIYYSQIVNDFQKGDIAEGYSVSREKKESFPLTVTSAQKNPTAFYLCASSRESREVEGYTFGSGTRLTVV.

Turning to this clonotype: An end of the junction differs from the germline gene, which may be a read error. This sequence joins TRBV29-1 and TRBJ2-5, with D hard to call. Germline V gene data show CDR1 as SQVTM and CDR2 as ANQGSEA. CDR3 length equals 11 residues. In nucleotides, the CDR3 is TGCAGCTTGAACGCCAGAGAGGCCCAGTACTTC. This gives the protein CSLNAREAQYF.

This clonotype occurred a few times. The rearrangement joins TRBV3-1 to TRBJ2-7; 9 bases are shared with TRBD1. The V gene's germline CDR1 is LGHDT and CDR2 YNNKEL (reference sequence). V dropped 3 bases and J dropped 6; count of bases not matched to a gene: 6. The CDR3 loop spans 14 amino acids. CDR3 DNA sequence: TGTGCCAGCAGCCACCGGGACAGGGCGTCCGAGCAGTACTTC. Translation: CASSHRDRASEQYF.

Comments on this clonotype: Its ends do not fully match the called genes, so a read error is possible. The V gene is TRBV7-9, the J gene TRBJ1-2; D is uncertain. The CDR3 extends over 16 amino acids. Germline CDR1 is SEHNR and CDR2 is FQNEAQ (reference sequence). This CDR3 is CASSENTLDVGYGYTF. The DNA of the CDR3 is TGCGCCAGCAGCGAAAATACCTTGGACGTAGGCTATGGCTACACCTTC. The whole variable domain, remainder taken from reference TRBV7-9 and TRBJ1-2, is DTGVSQNPRHKITKRGQNVTFRCDPISEHNRLYWYRQTLGQGPEFLTYFQNEAQLEKSRLLSDRFSAERPKGSFSTLEIQRTEQGDSAMYLCASSENTLDVGYGYTFGSGTRLTVV.

The sample holds many counts of this clonotype. The chain is built from TRBV2 and TRBJ1-3; D remains unclear. Trimming pared 3 bases from V and 1 base from J, leaving 19 bases between. Germline loops: CDR1 SNHLY, CDR2 FYNNEI. The CDR3 runs to 18 residues. CDR3 region: CASSDYPALSESGNTIYF. For the CDR3, the DNA is TGTGCCAGCAGTGACTATCCAGCTTTAAGTGAATCTGGAAACACCATATATTTT.

A note on this clonotype: An end of the junction does not agree with germline; a read error may underlie this. V gene TRBV5-1 combines with J gene TRBJ2-5; 11 bases align to TRBD1. This CDR3 is built from 16 residues. CDR1 and CDR2 from the germline V gene are SGHRS and YFSETQ. The CDR3 sequence is CASSFGTGGMWETQYF. Written as DNA, the CDR3 is TGTGCCAGCAGTTTCGGGACAGGGGGTATGTGGGAGACCCAGTACTTC.

The chain carries TRBV7-9 and TRBJ1-2, with 7 nucleotides matching TRBD1. Losses at the gene ends were 1 base for V and 4 bases for J; bases not matched to a gene: 6. The CDR3 is made up of 15 amino acids. The germline V gene has CDR1 SEHNR and CDR2 FQNEAQ (reference sequence). CDR3 residues: CASSLEGGRVYGYTF. The CDR3 nucleotides are TGTGCCAGCAGCTTAGAAGGGGGCAGGGTCTATGGCTACACCTTC.

V usage is TRBV5-1 and J usage is TRBJ2-7; 10 bases are a match to TRBD2. J was trimmed by 0 bases and V by 3 bases; bases with no gene match: 9. Germline CDR1 SGHRS, CDR2 YFSETQ. The CDR3 is made up of 17 amino acids. The CDR3 loop is CASSSFRTSGASYEQYF. The DNA of the CDR3 is TGCGCCAGCAGCTCCTTCCGGACTAGCGGAGCCTCCTACGAGCAGTACTTC. The full variable domain, with the rest looked up from reference TRBV5-1 and TRBJ2-7, is KAGVTQTPRYLIKTRGQQVTLSCSPISGHRSVSWYQQTPGQGLQFLFEYFSETQRNKGNFPGRFSGRQFSNSRSEMNVSTLELGDSALYLCASSSFRTSGASYEQYFGPGTRLTVT.

Here the CDR3 reads CSAPPGQGRGLQETQYF. As DNA, the CDR3 is TGCAGTGCTCCCCCGGGACAGGGGAGGGGGCTACAAGAGACCCAGTACTTC. This chain uses TRBV20-1 with TRBJ2-5; 10 nucleotides agree with TRBD1. Germline trimming cut 5 bases from V and 2 bases from J; bases unmatched to any gene: 14. Germline CDR1 DFQATT, CDR2 SNEGSKA (reference sequence). This CDR3 spans 17 amino acids.

J is TRBJ2-7 and V is TRBV5-1; possibly TRBD1 or TRBD2 for D (6 bases each). Germline V gene sequence: CDR1 SGHRS, CDR2 YFSETQ. The CDR3 is 16 amino acids. Trimming shortened V by 4 bases and J by 3 bases, and 20 bases separated the two germline ends. The CDR3 sequence: CASSQASEGVGYEQYF. The CDR3 nucleotides read TGCGCCAGCAGCCAGGCTAGCGAGGGGGTGGGCTACGAGCAGTACTTC.

This clonotype appeared many times. This chain connects TRBV2 to TRBJ2-7; no clear D. The CDR3 consists of 14 residues. Germline assignment: CDR1 SNHLY and CDR2 FYNNEI. Trimming removed 3 bases from V and 4 bases from J, with 13 bases in between. The CDR3 region is CASSESLATYEQYF. CDR3 DNA: TGTGCCAGCAGTGAGTCATTGGCGACGTACGAGCAGTACTTC.

This clonotype was seen ten or more times. The chain uses TRBV2 and TRBJ1-2, with 7 bases identical to TRBD1. CDR1 SNHLY and CDR2 FYNNEI come from the germline V gene. The CDR3 runs to 13 residues. The V gene end was trimmed by 5 bases and the J gene end by 8 bases; junction bases not matched to a gene: 8. CDR3 coding DNA: TGTGCCAGCAGTTTACAGGGGATTCGAGGCTACACCTTC. Translating it yields CASSLQGIRGYTF.

This clonotype was counted between two and nine times. The chain recombines TRBV5-4 with TRBJ2-5; 8 nucleotides agree with TRBD2. Trimming at V came to 3 bases and at J to 4 bases, leaving 8 bases not matched to a gene. The germline gives CDR1 SGHNT, CDR2 YYREEE (reference sequence). CDR3 length equals 15 residues. The CDR3 DNA follows: TGTGCCAGCAGCTCAGAGCGGGGGCACATAGAGACCCAGTACTTC. It encodes CASSSERGHIETQYF.

This clonotype was observed a handful of times. The chain couples TRBV6-5 to TRBJ1-5; D call uncertain. Trimming shortened V by 0 bases and J by 7 bases, and 10 bases separated the two germline ends. The CDR3 has 14 residues. CDR1 and CDR2 (germline): MNHEY, SVGAGI. The CDR3 sequence is CASSYSISGQPQHF. DNA for the CDR3: TGTGCCAGCAGTTACTCGATCAGTGGACAGCCCCAGCATTTT.